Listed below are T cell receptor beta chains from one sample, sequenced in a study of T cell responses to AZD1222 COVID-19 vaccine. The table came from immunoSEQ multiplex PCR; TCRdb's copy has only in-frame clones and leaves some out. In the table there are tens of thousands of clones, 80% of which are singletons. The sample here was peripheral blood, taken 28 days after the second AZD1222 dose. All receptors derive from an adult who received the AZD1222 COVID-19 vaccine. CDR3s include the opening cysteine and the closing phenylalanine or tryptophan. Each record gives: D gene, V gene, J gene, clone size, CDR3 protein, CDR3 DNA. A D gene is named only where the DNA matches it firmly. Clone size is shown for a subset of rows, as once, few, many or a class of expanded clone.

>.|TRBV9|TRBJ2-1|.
CASSVIGPSAEQFF
TGTGCCAGCAGCGTAATAGGCCCCTCTGCTGAGCAGTTCTTC
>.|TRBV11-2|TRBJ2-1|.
CASSLEIRNEQFF
TGTGCCAGCAGCTTAGAAATTAGGAATGAGCAGTTCTTC
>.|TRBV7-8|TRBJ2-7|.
CASSLTGDLGYEQYF
TGTGCCAGCAGCTTAACAGGAGATCTCGGATACGAGCAGTACTTC
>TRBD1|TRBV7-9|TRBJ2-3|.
CASSSWDSRLKSYTDTQYF
TGTGCCAGCAGCTCGTGGGACAGCCGCCTAAAATCCTACACAGATACGCAGTATTTT
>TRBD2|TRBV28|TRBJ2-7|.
CASSLGTSGGDVTEQYF
TGTGCCAGCAGCCTAGGGACTAGCGGGGGGGACGTCACCGAGCAGTACTTC
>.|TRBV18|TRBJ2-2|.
CASSLGQNTGELFF
TGTGCCAGCTCACTTGGACAGAACACCGGGGAGCTGTTTTTT
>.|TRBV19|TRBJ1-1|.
CASSPSGGTEAFF
TGTGCCAGTAGCCCAAGTGGGGGCACTGAAGCTTTCTTT
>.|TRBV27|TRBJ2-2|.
CASSRTAGELFF
TGTGCCAGCAGTCGGACAGCCGGGGAGCTGTTTTTT
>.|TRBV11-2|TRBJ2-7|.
CASRSLEGLGEQYF
TGTGCCAGCAGATCATTGGAGGGGTTAGGCGAGCAGTACTTC
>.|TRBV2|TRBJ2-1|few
CASSSQPPKPRPVGEQFF
TGTGCCAGCAGCTCCCAGCCCCCTAAGCCTCGGCCCGTCGGCGAGCAGTTCTTC
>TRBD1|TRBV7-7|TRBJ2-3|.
CASSLTGQRGDTQYF
TGTGCTAGCAGCTTGACGGGACAGAGGGGGGATACGCAGTATTTT
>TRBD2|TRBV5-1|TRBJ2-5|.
CASSSRTSGTHTQYF
TGCGCCAGCAGCTCAAGGACTAGCGGGACCCATACCCAGTACTTC
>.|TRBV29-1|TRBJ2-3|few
CSVDSGADTQYF
TGCAGCGTTGATTCAGGGGCAGATACGCAGTATTTT
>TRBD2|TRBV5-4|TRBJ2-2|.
CASSLAWEGFTGELFF
TGTGCCAGCAGCTTGGCGTGGGAGGGTTTCACCGGGGAGCTGTTTTTT
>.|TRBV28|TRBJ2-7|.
CASSLIGGVGYEQYF
TGTGCCAGCAGTTTGATCGGCGGGGTGGGATACGAGCAGTACTTC
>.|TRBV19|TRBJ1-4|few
CASSIGLEQKLFF
TGTGCCAGTAGTATAGGTCTGGAACAGAAACTGTTTTTT
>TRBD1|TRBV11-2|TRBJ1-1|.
CASSSYTGVATEAFF
TGTGCCAGCAGCTCTTATACAGGGGTGGCCACTGAAGCTTTCTTT
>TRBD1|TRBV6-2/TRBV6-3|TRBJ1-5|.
CASSPDAGGRPQHF
TGTGCCAGCAGTCCAGACGCAGGGGGTCGGCCCCAGCATTTT
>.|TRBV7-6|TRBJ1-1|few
CASSSRQSLNTEAFF
TGTGCCAGCAGCTCCCGACAGAGTTTGAACACTGAAGCTTTCTTT
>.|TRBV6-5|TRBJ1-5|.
CARKEGDSNQPQHF
TGTGCCCGAAAGGAAGGGGATAGCAATCAGCCCCAGCATTTT
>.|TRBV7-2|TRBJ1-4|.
CASSYPGGRAATNEKLFF
TGTGCCAGCAGCTACCCCGGAGGCAGGGCTGCAACTAATGAAAAACTGTTTTTT
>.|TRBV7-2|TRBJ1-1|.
CASSIGGLMNTEAFF
TGTGCCAGCAGCATAGGGGGACTTATGAACACTGAAGCTTTCTTT
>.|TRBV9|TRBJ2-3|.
CASSGDFTDTQYF
TGTGCCAGCAGTGGGGACTTCACAGATACGCAGTATTTT
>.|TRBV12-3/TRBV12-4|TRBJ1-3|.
CASSPDGRNTIYF
TGTGCCAGCAGCCCTGATGGGAGAAACACCATATATTTT
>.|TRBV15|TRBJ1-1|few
CATTRDTEAFF
TGTGCCACAACCCGGGACACTGAAGCTTTCTTT
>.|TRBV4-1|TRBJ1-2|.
CASSQGTGGAYRYTF
TGCGCCAGCAGCCAAGGGACGGGGGGCGCATATCGCTACACCTTC